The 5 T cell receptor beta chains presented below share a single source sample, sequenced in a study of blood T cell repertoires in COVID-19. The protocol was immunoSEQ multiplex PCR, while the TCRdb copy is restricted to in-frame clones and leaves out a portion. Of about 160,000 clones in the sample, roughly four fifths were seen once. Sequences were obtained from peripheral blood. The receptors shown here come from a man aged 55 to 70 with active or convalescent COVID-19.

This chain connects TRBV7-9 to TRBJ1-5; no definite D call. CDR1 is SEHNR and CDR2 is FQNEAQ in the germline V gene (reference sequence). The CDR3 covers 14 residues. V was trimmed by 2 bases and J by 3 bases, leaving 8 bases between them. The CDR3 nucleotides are TGTGCCAGCAGCTTATCCGCGATCAATCAGCCCCAGCATTTT. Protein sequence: CASSLSAINQPQHF.

The CDR3 coding sequence is TGTGCCAGCAGTTTTCAGGGCGGACAGCCCACAGATACGCAGTATTTT. Translated, it gives CASSFQGGQPTDTQYF. The rearrangement uses TRBV6-5 and TRBJ2-3; possibly TRBD1 for D (6 bases). Germline-derived CDR1 and CDR2 are MNHEY and SVGAGI. Between the trimmed V and J ends, which lost 4 bases and 2 bases, there was a span of 16 bases. The CDR3 runs to 16 residues.

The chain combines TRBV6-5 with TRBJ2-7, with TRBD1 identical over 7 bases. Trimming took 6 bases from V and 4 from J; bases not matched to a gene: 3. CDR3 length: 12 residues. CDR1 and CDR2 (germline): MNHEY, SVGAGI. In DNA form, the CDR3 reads TGTGCCAGCAGGCAGACAGGGTACGAGCAGTACTTC. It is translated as CASRQTGYEQYF.

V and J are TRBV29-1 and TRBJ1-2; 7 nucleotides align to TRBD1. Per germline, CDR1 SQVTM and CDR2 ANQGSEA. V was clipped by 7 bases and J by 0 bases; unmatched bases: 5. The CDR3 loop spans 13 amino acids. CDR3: CSAGTATNYGYTF. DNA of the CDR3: TGCAGCGCGGGGACAGCGACTAACTATGGCTACACCTTC.

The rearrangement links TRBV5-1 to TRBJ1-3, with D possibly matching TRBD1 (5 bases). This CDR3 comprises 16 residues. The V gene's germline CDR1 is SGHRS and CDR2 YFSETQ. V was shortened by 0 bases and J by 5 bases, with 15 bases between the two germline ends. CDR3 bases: TGCGCCAGCAGCTTGGAAGGGACTCAAGCCCGAAACACCATATATTTT. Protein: CASSLEGTQARNTIYF.